Listed below are T cell receptor beta chains from one sample, sequenced in a study of T cells expressing NK-cell markers. TCRdb reanalyzed the 5' RACE reads and collapses them to one entry per CDR3 protein, without DNA. The sample has 450,000 to 600,000 distinct CDR3 sequences, and its top ten clones hold 3% to 4.5%. The sample consisted of blood T cells: a sorted CD56 or NKG2C T cell subset, CD4+ or CD8+ T cells, or bulk PBMC T cells (not recorded which). These receptors all stem from a man younger than 30 in good health. Each CDR3 is given with its conserved first and last residue.

TRBV20-1	TRBJ2-6	CSAHGRATGANVLTF
TRBV5-5	TRBJ1-3	CASSLYQEFSGNTIYF
TRBV20-1	TRBJ2-1	CSALAGPSWNEQFF
TRBV12-3/TRBV12-4	TRBJ2-1	CASSIRDWRHNEQFF
TRBV5-5	TRBJ2-2	CASSLWPSVGTGELFF
TRBV5-1	TRBJ2-3	CASSLTGTSGSGDTQYF
TRBV10-3	TRBJ1-4	CAISTTRNEKLFF
TRBV27	TRBJ2-7	CASRPRDLNYEQYF
TRBV2	TRBJ2-5	CATRLAGGPQETQYF
TRBV15	TRBJ2-3	CATSRVAGLNTDTQYF
TRBV7-3	TRBJ2-1	CASSLTVWAGGNEQFF
TRBV6-2/TRBV6-3	TRBJ2-2	CASSFGSGAGSRKTGELFF
TRBV18	TRBJ2-7	CASSPEALAGFSYEQYF
TRBV12-3/TRBV12-4	TRBJ2-3	CASRTRTLLSDTQYF
TRBV28	TRBJ1-2	CASSLSGQGYYGYTF
TRBV7-6	TRBJ2-1	CASSLQGAHEQFF
TRBV27	TRBJ2-4	CASSERAIAKNIQYF
TRBV5-5	TRBJ2-1	CASSISQAGGQNEQFF
TRBV6-4	TRBJ1-1	CATGHFTEAFF
TRBV29-1	TRBJ1-3	CSVGAYSGGNTIYF
TRBV7-9	TRBJ2-7	CASSARLATTKGEQYF
TRBV7-2	TRBJ2-7	CASSFGTSIREQYF
TRBV28	TRBJ2-6	CASSIPGTYSGANVLTF
TRBV4-2	TRBJ2-5	CASSQDPGGASQETQYF
TRBV5-1	TRBJ2-3	CASSGGLAGSDTQYF
TRBV18	TRBJ2-3	CASSRAIENTQYF
TRBV29-1	TRBJ2-1	CSVETSGSYNEQFF
TRBV18	TRBJ2-5	CASSPGTEGLRETQYF
TRBV6-4	TRBJ2-1	CASSEGGGGNEQFF
TRBV28	TRBJ2-2	CASSFGRARTGELFF
TRBV29-1	TRBJ2-2	CSVQLHFGELFF
TRBV27	TRBJ2-7	CASSLSAPSSYEQYF
TRBV6-2/TRBV6-3	TRBJ1-2	CASDRGLGYGYTF
TRBV2	TRBJ2-5	CASSPIGSRGYF
TRBV20-1	TRBJ2-1	CSARPTGGIYNEQFF
TRBV29-1	TRBJ2-7	CSVEDRGPAREQYF
TRBV10-3	TRBJ2-2	CAISDGSRTTGELFF
TRBV6-6	TRBJ1-3	CASIEAGRDTIYF
TRBV6-2/TRBV6-3	TRBJ2-5	CASRLTAGETQYF
TRBV20-1	TRBJ2-5	CSARITETQYF
TRBV28	TRBJ2-7	CASSLEPRDPVREQYF
TRBV20-1	TRBJ2-2	CSASWDSLNTGELFF
TRBV12-3/TRBV12-4	TRBJ2-7	CASIQGGPGGEQYF
TRBV20-1	TRBJ2-1	CSAKPVVDYNEQFF
TRBV12-3/TRBV12-4	TRBJ2-1	CASSLSAGGGLQFF
TRBV6-5	TRBJ1-5	CASSSGQGPNQPQHF
TRBV12-3/TRBV12-4	TRBJ1-1	CASSPRGGTGITEAFF
TRBV18	TRBJ2-3	CASCLAGGLTDTQYF
TRBV12-3/TRBV12-4	TRBJ2-3	CASRPTGLAGADTQYF
TRBV20-1	TRBJ2-5	CSARAASDIQETQYF
TRBV11-2	TRBJ2-3	CASSLVGLRGTDTQYF
TRBV12-3/TRBV12-4	TRBJ2-1	CASSPPAGVVNEQFF
TRBV19	TRBJ1-1	CASLANTEAFF
TRBV29-1	TRBJ1-1	CSVRDREGTEAFF